These T cell receptor beta chains were read from a single sample in a study of blood T cell repertoires in COVID-19. Assay used: immunoSEQ multiplex PCR; TCRdb lists only in-frame clones, some missing. The repertoire holds about 310,000 clones, with about 88% as singletons. Sequencing used PBMCs or T cells enriched from blood (not recorded which). Receptors were obtained from a woman aged 40 to 49 who had recovered from COVID-19. Each CDR3 is given with its conserved first and last residue. A D gene is named only where the DNA matches it firmly. Clone size is not always given. Where it is, it says once, few, many or a class for expanded clones.

clone size	V gene	J gene	D gene	CDR3 DNA	CDR3 protein
.	TRBV6-5	TRBJ2-7	.	TGTGCCAGCAGTTACCATACGCCTCGGAGGGGTTACGAGCAGTACTTC	CASSYHTPRRGYEQYF
.	TRBV7-8	TRBJ2-4	.	TGTGCCAGCAGCGATTTCTTAGGACTCGGAAACATTCAGTACTTC	CASSDFLGLGNIQYF
.	TRBV9	TRBJ1-3	TRBD1	TGTGCCAGCAGCCCCGGGACAGCTCTGGGGGGAAACACCATATATTTT	CASSPGTALGGNTIYF
.	TRBV4-3	TRBJ2-7	.	TGCGCCAGCAGCCAAGATTCCTACGGGTCCTACGAGCAGTACTTC	CASSQDSYGSYEQYF
.	TRBV30	TRBJ2-6	.	TGTGCCTGGAGTCGTGGGGGGACGGGAGGGGCCAACGTCCTGACTTTC	CAWSRGGTGGANVLTF
.	TRBV9	TRBJ2-7	.	TGTGCCAGCAGCGTAGGTGGGGCAGTCGAAACCTACGAGCAGTACTTC	CASSVGGAVETYEQYF
.	TRBV7-2	TRBJ2-6	.	TGTGCCAGCTCTGTAGGGGGGGGCTCTGGGGCCAACGTCCTGACTTTC	CASSVGGGSGANVLTF
.	TRBV11-3	TRBJ2-7	TRBD2	TGTGCCAGCAGCTTAACAGCGGGATCCTACGAGCAGTACTTC	CASSLTAGSYEQYF
.	TRBV27	TRBJ2-4	.	TGTGCCAGCAGTTTCAGGAGGTCGGAAAACATTCAGTACTTC	CASSFRRSENIQYF
.	TRBV13	TRBJ2-7	TRBD1	TGTGCCAGCAGCACTCGGGACAGGGTGTACGAGCAGTACTTC	CASSTRDRVYEQYF
.	TRBV5-4	TRBJ2-5	.	TGTGCCAGCAGCTTGACTAGCCAAGAGACCCAGTACTTC	CASSLTSQETQYF
.	TRBV18	TRBJ1-2	.	TGTGCCAGCTCACCTCGGGATGGAGGTGGCTACACCTTC	CASSPRDGGGYTF
.	TRBV7-3	TRBJ2-1	TRBD1	TGTGCCAGCAGCTCCCGGGACAGGGAGAACTACAATGAGCAGTTCTTC	CASSSRDRENYNEQFF
.	TRBV6-5	TRBJ1-5	.	TGTGCCAGCAGTCCATCCTTAGGAGAAGAGCCCCAGCATTTT	CASSPSLGEEPQHF
once	TRBV7-9	TRBJ2-1	TRBD1	TGTGCCAGCAGGTCTACGGGACAGTCCTACAATGAGCAGTTCTTC	CASRSTGQSYNEQFF
.	TRBV27	TRBJ1-4	.	TGTGCCAGCAGGCCGGGGAGGGACGGGGAAAAACTGTTTTTT	CASRPGRDGEKLFF
.	TRBV6-2/TRBV6-3	TRBJ2-5	.	TGTGCCAGCAGTTACTCGGGGGGCCAAGAGACCCAGTACTTC	CASSYSGGQETQYF
once	TRBV2	TRBJ2-7	TRBD2	TGTGCCAGCAGTTGGACTAGCGTGACCTACGAGCAGTACTTC	CASSWTSVTYEQYF
.	TRBV5-1	TRBJ2-2	TRBD2	TGCGCCAGCGGTGCGGGAGGTTGGACCGGGGAGCTGTTTTTT	CASGAGGWTGELFF
.	TRBV15	TRBJ1-6	TRBD1	TGTGCCACCAGCAGAGATCAGGACAGGGGAAATTCACCCCTCCACTTT	CATSRDQDRGNSPLHF
.	TRBV5-4	TRBJ2-7	TRBD2	TGTGCCAGCAGCTCGGGACTAGCGGGAGGCCTCTCCTACGAGCAGTACTTC	CASSSGLAGGLSYEQYF
.	TRBV11-3	TRBJ2-7	TRBD1	TGTGCCAGCAGTTCCCCCTCGGGGACAGGGAGGTACGAGCAGTACTTC	CASSSPSGTGRYEQYF
.	TRBV12-3/TRBV12-4	TRBJ2-7	.	TGTGCCAGCAGTACTACAGGGCTCGGCGAGCAGTACTTC	CASSTTGLGEQYF
.	TRBV28	TRBJ1-2	TRBD1	TGTGCCACCGTCCCCCGGGACAGGGGTTTCTGGGGGGAGGGCTACACCTTC	CATVPRDRGFWGEGYTF
.	TRBV29-1	TRBJ1-4	.	TGCAGCGTTGCACGGGACGCAGGTTCCGGGGGTGAAAAACTGTTTTTT	CSVARDAGSGGEKLFF